This T cell receptor beta chain originates from a study of blood T cell repertoires in COVID-19. As for the study in general: Whether acute or convalescent, the COVID-19 samples came from the United States, Italy and Spain. T cells, B-cell-depleted T cells, or PBMCs provided the cDNA or gDNA that served as material.

In the original workflow: Nucleated cell number was recorded as an estimate derived from reference gene primer amplification. Repertoires were generated with immunoSEQ multiplex PCR, while TCRdb's copy carries only in-frame clones and drops some. That table supplies the V and J calls and clone size; D and trimming were determined from the DNA. The sample lists roughly 410,000 clones, roughly 90% seen once, with about 1.4% in the top ten. This CDR3 contains 14 residues. The trim removed 4 bases at V and 5 bases at J, leaving 1 base unmatched. The germline CDR1 and CDR2 sequences are LGHDT and YNNKEL (reference sequence).

The sample taken for sequencing was peripheral blood. The rearrangement uses TRBV3-1 (or the pseudogene TRBV3-2) and TRBJ1-6; 8 bases are a match to TRBD1. The sequence came from a woman in her 40s with COVID-19, enrolled during active disease. The CDR3 nucleotides read TGTGCCAGCAGCCTGACAGGGGATAATTCACCCCTCCACTTT. Translating it yields CASSLTGDNSPLHF.